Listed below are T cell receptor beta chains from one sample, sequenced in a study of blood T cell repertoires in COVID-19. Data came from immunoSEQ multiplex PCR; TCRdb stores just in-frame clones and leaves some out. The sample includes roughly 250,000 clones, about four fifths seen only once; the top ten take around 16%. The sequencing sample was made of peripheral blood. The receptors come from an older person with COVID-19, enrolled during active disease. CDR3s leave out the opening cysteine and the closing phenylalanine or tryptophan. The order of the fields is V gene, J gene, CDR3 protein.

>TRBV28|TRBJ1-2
ASSFGGGQGLYGYT
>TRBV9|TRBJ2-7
ASSVAGADYEQY
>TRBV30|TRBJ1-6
AWSIDSGSPLH
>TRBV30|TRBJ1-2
AWTSQGYYGYT
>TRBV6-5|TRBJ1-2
ASRRGQGDGYT
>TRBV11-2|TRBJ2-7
ASSLDQLAGGPYEQY
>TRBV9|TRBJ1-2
ASSVGQGVYGYT
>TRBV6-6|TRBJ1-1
ASSLGQANTEAF
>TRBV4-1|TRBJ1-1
ASSYRENTEAF
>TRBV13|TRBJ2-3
ASSLASGDTDTQY
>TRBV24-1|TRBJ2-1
ATSDSDRTHVSALHNEQF
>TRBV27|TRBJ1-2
ASSLSQGNYGYT
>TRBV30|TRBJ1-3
AWSVTLADTIY
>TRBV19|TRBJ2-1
ASKDRINNEQF
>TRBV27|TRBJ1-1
ASSFSRDTEAF
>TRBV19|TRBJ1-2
ASSIRGGGYT
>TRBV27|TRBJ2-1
ASSLSSGGVPEQF
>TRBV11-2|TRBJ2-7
ASSGGDRGDYEQY
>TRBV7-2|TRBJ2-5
ASSLTGIQETQY
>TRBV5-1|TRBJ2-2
ASSLVSRTGELF
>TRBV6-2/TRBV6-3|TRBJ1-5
ASSYWQGVGNQPQH
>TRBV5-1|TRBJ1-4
ASSWGLRLEKLF
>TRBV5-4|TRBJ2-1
ASSFGLAGGAYNEQF
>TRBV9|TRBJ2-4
ASSVGGTGASGNIQY
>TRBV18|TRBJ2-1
ASSQGGGQYNEQF
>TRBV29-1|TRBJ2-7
SVEDRQGTYEQY
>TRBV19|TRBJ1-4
ASSPLTATNEKLF
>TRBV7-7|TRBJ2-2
ASSLATGFSGELF
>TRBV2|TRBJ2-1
ASSEFVRSGGRGYNEQF
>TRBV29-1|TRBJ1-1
SGQLGGNTEAF
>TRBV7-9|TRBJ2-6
ASSRQGGTGANVLT
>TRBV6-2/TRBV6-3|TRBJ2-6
ASSRDTGANVLT
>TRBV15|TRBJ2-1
ATSRSTGRSYNEQF
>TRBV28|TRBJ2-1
ASSLGHEQF
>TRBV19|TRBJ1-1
ASSLQGVSTEAF
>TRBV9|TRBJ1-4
ASSVEQKPTNEKLF
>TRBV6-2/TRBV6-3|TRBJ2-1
ASSYHGGALSANEQF
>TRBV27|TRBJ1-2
ASRGSGANYGYT
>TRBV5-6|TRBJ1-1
ASSLGAVDTEAF
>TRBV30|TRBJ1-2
AWGRQGPGRSNYGYT
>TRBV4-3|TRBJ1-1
ASRREDNTEAF
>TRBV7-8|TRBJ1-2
ASRGRDYGYT
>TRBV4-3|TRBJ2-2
ASSLQTSVLTGELF
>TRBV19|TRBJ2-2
ASNRDRVKTGELF
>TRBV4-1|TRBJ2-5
ASSQGAGLGETQY
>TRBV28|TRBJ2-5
ASSNSVQETQY
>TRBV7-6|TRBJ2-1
ASSLETYEQF
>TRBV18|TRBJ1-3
ASSPPGLNSGNTIY
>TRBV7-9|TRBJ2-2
ASSLDPRELLTGELF